This record covers a single TCR beta chain. The antigen is not known. Repertoires were generated with immunoSEQ multiplex PCR, while TCRdb's copy carries only in-frame clones and drops some. Here the sample spans about 100,000 clones, about 90% being singletons. Trimming left V 2 bases short and J 1 base short, with 17 bases between. CDR1 is GTSNPN and CDR2 is SVGIG in the germline V gene (reference sequence). The CDR3 has 16 amino acids. This sample stems from a study of OX40 agonist ivuxolimab in advanced cancers. Study in general: The patients received agonistic anti-OX40 (CD134) antibody ivuxolimab. Of the patients, three showed partial responses, one with hepatocellular carcinoma and two with cutaneous melanoma.

Study observations and caveats: Some nonresponders additionally presented with little normalized T-cell clonal expansion.

The sample in question was CD4+ or CD8+ T cells sorted from blood, obtained in a trial of the OX40 agonist ivuxolimab. This chain uses TRBV30 with TRBJ2-5, with a weak D call TRBD2 (7 bases). The sequence was collected from an adult with an advanced solid tumor such as melanoma, head and neck, liver or kidney cancer. Here the CDR3 DNA reads TGTGCCTGGAGTCGAGGCCGGGGGGCCTTCCAAGAGACCCAGTACTTC. This encodes CAWSRGRGAFQETQYF.